Listed here is a single T cell receptor beta chain. The CDR3 contains 17 residues. V gave up 2 bases and J gave up 6 bases, with 24 bases separating them. In germline, CDR1 is SGHNT, CDR2 YYREEE (reference sequence). As handled by the study authors: Cell counts per sample came from amplifying reference gene primers. Sequenced by immunoSEQ multiplex PCR; TCRdb stores in-frame clones only, minus some. V, J and clone size derive from that table, while D and trimming were established from the DNA sequence. Among just under 60,000 clones listed, around nine tenths were seen once. These data are taken from a study of blood T cell repertoires in COVID-19. In the study overall: Italy, Spain and the United States were the sources of the convalescent and acute COVID-19 samples. The analysed material was cDNA or gDNA that came from T cells, B-cell-depleted T cells, or PBMCs.

The sample consisted of peripheral blood. This clonotype originated in a human donor with active COVID-19. The donor label of this sample is uncertain. The chain uses TRBV5-4 and TRBJ2-7, with D perhaps matching TRBD2 (5 bases). The CDR3 sequence is CASSFFFSRSLGGEQYF. CDR3 coding DNA: TGTGCCAGCAGCTTCTTTTTTAGTCGATCCTTAGGAGGCGAGCAGTACTTC.